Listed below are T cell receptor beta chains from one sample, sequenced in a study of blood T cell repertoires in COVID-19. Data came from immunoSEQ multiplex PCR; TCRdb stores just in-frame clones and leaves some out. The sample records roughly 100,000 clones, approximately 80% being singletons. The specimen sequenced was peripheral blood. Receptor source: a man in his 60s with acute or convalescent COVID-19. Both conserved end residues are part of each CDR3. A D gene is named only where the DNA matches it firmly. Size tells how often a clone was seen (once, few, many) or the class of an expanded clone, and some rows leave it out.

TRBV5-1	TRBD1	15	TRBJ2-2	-	CASSSPGQGAGELFF	TGCGCCAGCAGCTCGCCGGGACAGGGGGCCGGGGAGCTGTTTTTT
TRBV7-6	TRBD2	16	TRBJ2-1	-	CASSLAQAGTYNEQFF	TGTGCCAGCAGCTTAGCGCAAGCGGGGACTTACAATGAGCAGTTCTTC
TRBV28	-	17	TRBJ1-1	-	CASSLMAETWGSTEAFF	TGTGCCAGCAGTTTAATGGCTGAGACATGGGGCAGCACTGAAGCTTTCTTT
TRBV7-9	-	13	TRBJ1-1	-	CASSSRGNTEAFF	TGTGCCAGCAGCTCAAGAGGGAACACTGAAGCTTTCTTT
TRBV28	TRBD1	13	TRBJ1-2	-	CASSLQGNYGYTF	TGTGCCAGCAGTCTACAGGGGAACTATGGCTACACCTTC
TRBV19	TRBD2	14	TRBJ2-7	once	CASSRSGGPYEQYF	TGTGCCAGTAGTAGGAGCGGGGGACCTTACGAGCAGTACTTC
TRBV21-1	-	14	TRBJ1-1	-	CASEPEGVGTEAFF	TGTGCCAGCGAACCAGAGGGGGTCGGCACTGAAGCTTTCTTT
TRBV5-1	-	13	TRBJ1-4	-	CASSDSGIEKLFF	TGCGCCAGCAGTGATTCCGGGATTGAAAAACTGTTTTTT
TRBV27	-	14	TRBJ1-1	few	CASRSAGKNTEAFF	TGTGCCAGCAGGTCGGCAGGGAAGAACACTGAAGCTTTCTTT
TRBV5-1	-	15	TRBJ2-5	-	CASTMGGTTGETQYF	TGCGCCAGCACTATGGGAGGGACAACGGGAGAGACCCAGTACTTC
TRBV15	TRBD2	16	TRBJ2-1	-	CATSRAGTSGSNEQFF	TGTGCCACCAGCAGAGCAGGGACTAGCGGGAGCAATGAGCAGTTCTTC